The 26 T cell receptor beta chains given below trace back to one sample, sequenced in a study of T cells after yellow fever vaccination. TCRdb redid the calling of the 5' RACE reads with MiXCR, one entry per CDR3 protein. The sample lists just under 600,000 distinct CDR3 sequences, about 13% seen once, with roughly an eighth in the top ten. The sample here was PBMCs, taken on the day of the yellow fever booster vaccination. Every receptor here comes from a man aged 30 to 45 who received the YFV17D yellow fever vaccine.

This clonotype occurred a few times. The chain has TRBV10-3 and TRBJ1-4; TRBD1 is a possible D gene (6 bases). V lost 4 bases to trimming and J lost 3 bases, with 12 bases between them. Looked up from germline, CDR1 is ENHRY and CDR2 is SYGVKD. This CDR3 region has 15 residues. For the CDR3, the DNA is TGTGCCATCAGTGTTGGGGGGGCGGCTAATGAAAAACTGTTTTTT. Its protein is CAISVGGAANEKLFF.

The rearrangement links TRBV7-9 to TRBJ2-7, with D perhaps being TRBD1 or TRBD2 (5 bases each). V lost 3 bases, J lost 5 bases, and 17 bases lay in between. Looked up from germline, CDR1 is SEHNR and CDR2 is FQNEAQ (reference sequence). CDR3 length equals 15 residues. CDR3 in amino acids: CASSLRDRGIHEQYF. CDR3 nucleotides: TGTGCCAGCAGCTTGCGTGACAGAGGGATCCACGAGCAGTACTTC.

This clonotype was counted between two and nine times. CDR3 amino acids: CASSTGTLLSYEQYF. CDR3 coding DNA: TGTGCCAGCTCAACCGGGACCCTCCTCTCCTACGAGCAGTACTTC. This chain uses TRBV18 with TRBJ2-7; D might be TRBD1 or TRBD2, each matching 5 bases. The V end lost 5 bases, the J end lost 0 bases, and 14 bases lay between the germline ends. CDR3 length: 15 residues. Germline CDR1 is KGHSH and CDR2 is LQKENI.

This chain uses TRBV7-6 with TRBJ2-5, with D perhaps matching TRBD1 (6 bases). Germline CDR1 reads SGHVS; CDR2 reads FNYEAQ. Deletions cut 1 base from V and 3 bases from J, with 9 bases between. The CDR3 has 14 residues. This CDR3 reads CASSLVYREETQYF. CDR3 DNA: TGTGCCAGCAGCTTAGTGTACAGGGAAGAGACCCAGTACTTC.

The chain couples TRBV7-2 to TRBJ2-4; D unresolved. From germline, CDR1 is SGHTA and CDR2 FQGNSA. Trimming cost V 3 bases and J 8 bases, with 17 bases left between them. This CDR3 spans 15 amino acids. The CDR3 DNA is TGTGCCAGCAGCTTGATGTCGGCAGTCCGGGACATTCAGTACTTC. It encodes CASSLMSAVRDIQYF. Full variable domain (missing parts from reference TRBV7-2 and TRBJ2-4): GAGVSQSPSNKVTEKGKDVELRCDPISGHTALYWYRQSLGQGLEFLIYFQGNSAPDKSGLPSDRFSAERTGGSVSTLTIQRTQQEDSAVYLCASSLMSAVRDIQYFGAGTRLSVL.

The CDR3 DNA sequence: TGTGCCAGCAGTCCCCGACAGGGGCTGCATTCACCCCTCCACTTT. Translating gives CASSPRQGLHSPLHF. This chain uses TRBV27 with TRBJ1-6, with 8 positions matching TRBD1. V trimming: 5 bases; J trimming: 8 bases; junction bases outside the gene matches: 8. CDR1 and CDR2 (germline): MNHEY, SMNVEV (reference sequence). The CDR3 is 15 residues long.

This clonotype showed up just a few times. V gene TRBV15 combines with J gene TRBJ2-7; D uncertain. The CDR3 is made up of 14 amino acids. The V end lost 3 bases, the J end lost 3 bases, and 12 bases lay between the germline ends. From germline, CDR1 is LNHNV and CDR2 YYDKDF (reference sequence). This CDR3 is CATSSLGISYEQYF. Written as DNA, the CDR3 is TGTGCCACCAGCAGCTTAGGGATTAGCTACGAGCAGTACTTC.

A few counts support this clonotype. The chain joins TRBV6-1 to TRBJ1-1, with D possibly being TRBD1 (6 bases). The CDR3 sequence is 13 residues long. The germline V gene encodes CDR1 MNHNS and CDR2 SASEGT. Trimming stripped 7 bases from V and 1 base from J, with 10 bases between. The CDR3 nucleotides read TGTGCCAGCACCGGACAGCGGAACACTGAAGCTTTCTTT. Translation gives CASTGQRNTEAFF.

This chain connects TRBV4-3 to TRBJ2-2; D is perhaps TRBD2 (7 bases). CDR1 is LGHNA and CDR2 is YSLEER in the germline V gene. The ends were cut back, 4 bases at V and 3 bases at J, with 12 bases in the middle. This CDR3 is built from 15 residues. The CDR3: CASSRRGADTGELFF. The CDR3 bases are TGCGCCAGCAGCCGACGGGGGGCGGACACCGGGGAGCTGTTTTTT.

The chain carries TRBV7-2 and TRBJ2-3; no firm D call. Trimming took 10 bases from V and 4 from J, leaving 15 bases between them. Germline loops: CDR1 SGHTA, CDR2 FQGNSA. The CDR3 has 13 residues. The CDR3 nucleotides are TGTGCCACAGGACCATTCCCCGCAGATACGCAGTATTTT. Residues: CATGPFPADTQYF.

This clonotype has just a few counts. The rearrangement joins TRBV19 to TRBJ1-2; tentative D call: TRBD1 (6 bases). The germline gives CDR1 LNHDA, CDR2 SQIVND (reference sequence). This CDR3 contains 16 residues. Trimming cost V 3 bases and J 4 bases, with 18 bases left between them. DNA of the CDR3: TGTGCCAGTAGTATTGGCCTCAGGGGCTCACGCTATGGCTACACCTTC. Its protein is CASSIGLRGSRYGYTF.

The chain joins TRBV5-1 to TRBJ2-1; D gene unclear. The CDR3 is made up of 15 amino acids. The V gene's germline CDR1 is SGHRS and CDR2 YFSETQ. Trimming shortened V by 4 bases and J by 0 bases, and 11 bases separated the two germline ends. For the CDR3, the DNA is TGCGCCAGCAGCCGAACAGTGAGCTCCTACAATGAGCAGTTCTTC. Translation: CASSRTVSSYNEQFF.

This clonotype showed up just a few times. The CDR3 spells CATAQVETQYF. The CDR3 DNA is TGTGCCACCGCCCAGGTGGAGACCCAGTACTTC. The V call is TRBV12-3 or TRBV12-4, the J call TRBJ2-5; no clear D gene. The CDR3 has 11 amino acids. The V end was cut by 10 bases, the J end by 5 bases, with 11 bases between.

Concerning this clonotype: No DNA is shown, since the ends of the CDR3 on it are uncertain; the CDR3 is the one TCRdb lists. V and J are TRBV21-1 and TRBJ2-7. TRBV21-1 is deemed a pseudogene. The CDR3 extends over 16 residues, inclusive of both ends. The CDR3 is CASSKVGCGSSYEQYF.

This rearrangement joins TRBV28 to TRBJ2-2; D not certain. Germline V CDR1 and CDR2: MDHEN, SYDVKM. The CDR3 extends over 14 amino acids. The V gene lost 6 bases and the J gene lost 1 base, with 9 bases spanning the gap. CDR3 coding DNA: TGTGCCAGCAGACACCGATGGAACACCGGGGAGCTGTTTTTT. As protein: CASRHRWNTGELFF.

This clonotype has more than one count but fewer than ten. The chain uses TRBV20-1 and TRBJ2-7; 12 bases fit TRBD2. V gave up 0 bases and J gave up 1 base; unmatched junction bases: 7. There are 17 residues in the CDR3. Germline CDR1 is DFQATT and CDR2 is SNEGSKA (reference sequence). CDR3 amino acids: CSARDRGTSGRSYEQYF. The DNA for the CDR3 is TGCAGTGCTAGAGATCGGGGGACTAGCGGGCGGTCCTACGAGCAGTACTTC.

The rearrangement links TRBV7-2 to TRBJ2-7; D not certain. CDR1 and CDR2 (germline): SGHTA, FQGNSA. Trimming stripped 3 bases from V and 1 base from J, with 10 bases between. The CDR3 covers 14 residues. The CDR3 here is CASSFRFPSYEQYF. CDR3 coding DNA: TGTGCCAGCAGCTTCCGCTTTCCGTCCTACGAGCAGTACTTC.

V gene TRBV23-1 combines with J gene TRBJ2-7, with TRBD1 matching 8 bases. TRBV23-1 is known as an ORF, though its function is uncertain. The CDR3 extends over 17 amino acids. Trimming at V came to 3 bases and at J to 7 bases, leaving 17 bases not matched to a gene. CDR3 nucleotide sequence: TGCGCCAGCAGTCACCCAGATGGACAGGGAGAGACTACAGAGCAGTACTTC. This translates into CASSHPDGQGETTEQYF.

This clonotype has more than one count but fewer than ten. This chain uses TRBV4-3 with TRBJ2-6; no definite D call. Trimming took 1 base from V and 2 from J, leaving 9 bases between them. CDR1 is LGHNA, CDR2 YSLEER, per germline. The CDR3 sequence is 16 residues long. CDR3 loop: CASSQGAGAGANVLTF. In DNA, the CDR3 is TGCGCCAGCAGCCAAGGGGCAGGTGCTGGGGCCAACGTCCTGACTTTC.

This clonotype was counted a few times. The chain is built from TRBV12-3 or TRBV12-4 and TRBJ2-2; D is undetermined. Trimming removed 3 bases from V and 7 bases from J, with 6 bases in between. The CDR3 runs 12 residues. DNA for the CDR3: TGTGCCAGCAGTTTTTTAGTCGGGGAGCTGTTTTTT. Translated: CASSFLVGELFF.

There are a few counts of this clonotype. The J gene is TRBJ1-1, the V gene TRBV11-2; D unresolved. V shed 4 bases and J shed 7 bases, with 7 bases lying between them. The CDR3 consists of 11 residues. Germline assignment: CDR1 SGHAT and CDR2 FQNNGV. CDR3 amino acids: CASSSSVEAFF. CDR3 nucleotide sequence: TGTGCCAGCAGCTCCTCAGTTGAAGCTTTCTTT.

Ten or more counts support this clonotype. The V call is TRBV12-3 or TRBV12-4, the J call TRBJ1-4, with D hard to call. The CDR3 loop spans 14 amino acids. Trimming removed 6 bases from V and 5 bases from J, with 13 bases in between. The CDR3 DNA is TGTGCCAGCAGGATACACGGGCAGAATGAAAAACTGTTTTTT. Translation gives CASRIHGQNEKLFF.

This clonotype was detected only a few times. The junction departs from the called germline gene at one end, perhaps through a read error. V usage is TRBV29-1 and J usage is TRBJ2-5; TRBD2 agrees at 9 bases. The CDR3 is made up of 14 amino acids. Germline CDR1 and CDR2: SQVTM and ANQGSEA. CDR3 nucleotide sequence: TGCAGCGGTGAAATAGCGGGAGCTGTTGAGACCCAGTACTTC. Its protein product is CSGEIAGAVETQYF.

This clonotype was picked up a small number of times. The chain uses TRBV20-1 and TRBJ1-6, with D perhaps TRBD1 (5 bases). V lost 5 bases and J lost 2, with 13 bases in between. The CDR3 covers 15 residues. CDR1 is DFQATT and CDR2 is SNEGSKA in the germline V gene (reference sequence). CDR3 sequence: CSALPGGTYNSPLHF. The CDR3 coding sequence is TGCAGTGCTTTACCGGGGGGAACCTATAATTCACCCCTCCACTTT.

The chain employs TRBV30 and TRBJ1-1, with D uncertain. Germline V gene sequence: CDR1 GTSNPN, CDR2 SVGIG (reference sequence). Trimming removed 3 bases at V and 1 base at J, with 9 bases between. This CDR3 spans 13 amino acids. The CDR3 coding sequence is TGTGCCTGGAGCCCACAGAAGAACACTGAAGCTTTCTTT. This translates into CAWSPQKNTEAFF.

This clonotype was counted only a few times. The V and J genes are TRBV7-2 and TRBJ2-5, with D hard to call. The ends were cut back, 7 bases at V and 5 bases at J, with 8 bases in the middle. Germline loops: CDR1 SGHTA, CDR2 FQGNSA. CDR3 size: 11 residues. The CDR3 reads CASTTLETQYF. DNA for the CDR3: TGTGCCAGCACCACCCTGGAGACCCAGTACTTC.